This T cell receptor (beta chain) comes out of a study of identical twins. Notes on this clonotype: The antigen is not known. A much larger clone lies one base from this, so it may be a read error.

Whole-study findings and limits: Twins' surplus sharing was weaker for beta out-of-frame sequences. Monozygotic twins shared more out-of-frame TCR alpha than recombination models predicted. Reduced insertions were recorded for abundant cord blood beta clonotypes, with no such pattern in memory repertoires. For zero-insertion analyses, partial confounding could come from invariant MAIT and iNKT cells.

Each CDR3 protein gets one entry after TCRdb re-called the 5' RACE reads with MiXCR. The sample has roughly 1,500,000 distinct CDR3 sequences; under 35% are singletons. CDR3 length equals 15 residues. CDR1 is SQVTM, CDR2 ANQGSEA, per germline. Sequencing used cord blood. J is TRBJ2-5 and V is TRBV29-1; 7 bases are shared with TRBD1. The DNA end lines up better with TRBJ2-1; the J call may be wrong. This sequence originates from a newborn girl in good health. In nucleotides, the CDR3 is TGCAGCGTTGACCCGACAGGGTTAACCCAAGAGACCCAGTTCTTC. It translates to CSVDPTGLTQETQFF.